Each of the 20 T cell receptor beta chains below was sequenced from the same sample in a study of blood T cell repertoires in COVID-19 (dated by TCRdb to 2018 to 2020). The method was the immunoSEQ multiplex PCR assay. What TCRdb holds here is the immuneACCESS table cut down to in-frame rearrangements. Part of the clones is not present; checked against another copy, under half of the missing clones reflect an unresolved V gene, and the others are unexplained. The sample table contains fewer than 110,000 clones; only one count was recorded for 87% of them. The ten largest clones add up to around 3.3% of the sample. Specimen: peripheral blood. The receptors come from a man aged 50 to 59 in a cohort sampled during active COVID-19.

The chain recombines TRBV21-1 with TRBJ1-2; the D call TRBD1 from the table was never checked on the DNA. TRBV21-1 is annotated as a pseudogene. This CDR3 is 12 amino acids long. The CDR3 spells CASSKNRRGYTF. In DNA, the CDR3 is TGTGCCAGCAGCAAAAACAGGCGTGGCTACACCTTC.

The V and J genes are TRBV5-1 and TRBJ1-2; D is possibly TRBD1 (6 bases). Trimming removed 0 bases at V and 5 bases at J, with 11 bases between. This CDR3 region has 14 residues. Looked up from germline, CDR1 is SGHRS and CDR2 is YFSETQ. CDR3 region: CASSLDTGLYGYTF. DNA for the CDR3: TGCGCCAGCAGCTTGGATACAGGGTTGTATGGCTACACCTTC.

This clone has a handful of counts. The CDR3, as DNA: TGTGCCAGCAGCTCTTACAGGGGGCAGAACACTGAAGCTTTCTTT. Its protein product is CASSSYRGQNTEAFF. The V gene is TRBV11-1, the J gene TRBJ1-1; 9 bases agree with TRBD1. J gave up 1 base and V 4 bases, and 4 bases lay outside the gene matches. The CDR3 runs to 15 residues. Germline V gene sequence: CDR1 SGHAT, CDR2 FQDESV (reference sequence). The entire variable domain, with the rest obtained from reference TRBV11-1 and TRBJ1-1, is as follows: EAEVAQSPRYKITEKSQAVAFWCDPISGHATLYWYRQILGQGPELLVQFQDESVVDDSQLPKDRFSAERLKGVDSTLKIQPAELGDSAMYLCASSSYRGQNTEAFFGQGTRLTVV.

The gene calls are TRBV14 and TRBJ1-2; 7 positions agree with TRBD1. The V gene end was trimmed by 2 bases and the J gene end by 8 bases; junction bases not matched to a gene: 5. CDR3 size: 13 residues. Per germline, CDR1 SGHDN and CDR2 FVKESK. CDR3 nucleotide sequence: TGTGCCAGCAGCCAACGGGGACAGTCGGGCTACACCTTC. It yields the protein CASSQRGQSGYTF.

The rearrangement joins TRBV5-8 to TRBJ1-1; D remains unclear. The V and J ends lost 7 bases and 0 bases respectively, with 16 bases between them. There are 15 residues in the CDR3. Germline V lookup: CDR1 SGHTS, CDR2 YDEGEE. As DNA, the CDR3 is TGTGCCAGCCTACTGCGAGGGCGACTGAACACTGAAGCTTTCTTT. Protein product: CASLLRGRLNTEAFF.

This chain uses TRBV6-4 with TRBJ2-3, with D perhaps TRBD1 (6 bases). Per germline, CDR1 MRHNA and CDR2 SNTAGT. Trimming removed 2 bases at V and 3 bases at J, with 15 bases between. This CDR3 region has 16 residues. CDR3: CASSDRARGETDTQYF. The CDR3 DNA follows: TGTGCCAGCAGTGACCGGGCCAGGGGCGAGACAGATACGCAGTATTTT.

The J gene is TRBJ2-2, the V gene TRBV6-5; TRBD1 might be the D (6 bases). Trimming cost V 7 bases and J 5 bases, with 14 bases left between them. Germline V gene sequence: CDR1 MNHEY, CDR2 SVGAGI. CDR3 length: 14 residues. The CDR3 is CASIRQGFTGELFF. CDR3 DNA sequence: TGTGCCAGCATCCGGCAGGGGTTTACCGGGGAGCTGTTTTTT.

The rearrangement links TRBV5-1 to TRBJ1-5, with 9 bases that match TRBD1. Trimming took 4 bases from V and 1 from J; bases not matched to a gene: 3. Looked up from germline, CDR1 is SGHRS and CDR2 is YFSETQ. This CDR3 comprises 15 residues. The CDR3 loop reads CASSPGTGSNQPQHF. DNA of the CDR3: TGCGCCAGCAGCCCGGGGACAGGGAGCAATCAGCCCCAGCATTTT.

The rearrangement uses TRBV6-5 and TRBJ2-7; tentative D call: TRBD2 (6 bases). Germline V gene data show CDR1 as MNHEY and CDR2 as SVGAGI. CDR3 length: 14 amino acids. The germline V and J ends were trimmed by 6 bases and 6 bases, with 18 bases remaining between them. CDR3 residues: CASRRPGGTTEQYV. The CDR3 bases are TGTGCCAGCAGGCGACCGGGCGGGACCACCGAGCAGTACGTC.

The J gene is TRBJ2-3, the V gene TRBV9, with 8 bases that match TRBD2. Per germline, CDR1 SGDLS and CDR2 YYNGEE. Trimming at V came to 4 bases and at J to 6 bases, leaving 4 bases not matched to a gene. This CDR3 region has 13 residues. This chain's CDR3 is CASSSRLADTQYF. Written as DNA, the CDR3 is TGTGCCAGCAGCTCCCGACTAGCGGATACGCAGTATTTT. The variable domain in full, with the rest retrieved from reference TRBV9 and TRBJ2-3, is DSGVTQTPKHLITATGQRVTLRCSPRSGDLSVYWYQQSLDQGLQFLIQYYNGEERAKGNILERFSAQQFPDLHSELNLSSLELGDSALYFCASSSRLADTQYFGPGTRLTVL.

V is TRBV2 and J is TRBJ2-1, with 10 bases that match TRBD1. Trimming at V came to 4 bases and at J to 1 base, leaving 1 base not matched to a gene. CDR1 is SNHLY and CDR2 is FYNNEI in the germline V gene. The CDR3 runs 15 residues. DNA of the CDR3: TGTGCCAGCAGTGGGACAGGGGGTTCCTACAATGAGCAGTTCTTC. Protein product: CASSGTGGSYNEQFF.

The rearrangement uses TRBV5-1 and TRBJ1-2, with 10 bases aligning to TRBD1. This CDR3 has 15 residues. The V segment lost 4 bases and the J segment 4 bases; nucleotides outside the gene matches: 7. Germline V lookup: CDR1 SGHRS, CDR2 YFSETQ. In DNA form, the CDR3 reads TGCGCCAGCAGCGCTGGACAGGGGGTTGGCTATGGCTACACCTTC. As protein: CASSAGQGVGYGYTF.

The J gene is TRBJ2-2, the V gene TRBV4-2; the match to TRBD2 covers 7 bases. Germline loops: CDR1 LGHNA, CDR2 YNFKEQ. This CDR3 contains 16 residues. The trim removed 0 bases at V and 1 base at J, leaving 2 bases unmatched. The CDR3 DNA follows: TGTGCCAGCAGCCAAGATACGGGGGGGAACACCGGGGAGCTGTTTTTT. This codes for CASSQDTGGNTGELFF.

The V call is TRBV4-2, the J call TRBJ1-2, with 10 bases fitting TRBD1. V shed 1 base, J shed 4 bases, and the junction held 9 bases outside the gene matches. The CDR3 covers 17 residues. In germline, CDR1 is LGHNA, CDR2 YNFKEQ. CDR3 loop: CASSQGTGQGLFYGYTF. CDR3 bases: TGTGCCAGCAGCCAAGGGACGGGACAGGGGCTTTTCTATGGCTACACCTTC.

The chain carries TRBV28 and TRBJ1-3; D is uncertain. The CDR3 consists of 15 residues. Germline loops: CDR1 MDHEN, CDR2 SYDVKM. Trimming removed 5 bases from V and 0 bases from J, with 11 bases in between. CDR3 bases: TGTGCCAGCAGTCCCCTCCGCAGCTCTGGAAACACCATATATTTT. Its translation is CASSPLRSSGNTIYF.

The chain recombines TRBV7-9 with TRBJ2-2; 7 bases line up with TRBD1. The CDR3 covers 15 residues. CDR1 is SEHNR, CDR2 FQNEAQ, per germline (reference sequence). The V and J ends lost 5 bases and 2 bases, in that order; junction bases with no gene match: 5. The CDR3 DNA sequence: TGTGCCAGCAGCCGACAGGGCTTAAACACCGGGGAGCTGTTTTTT. Its protein product is CASSRQGLNTGELFF.

This chain joins TRBV10-3 and TRBJ2-1; D is possibly TRBD2 (7 bases). CDR1 is ENHRY and CDR2 is SYGVKD in the germline V gene. Trimming cost V 0 bases and J 1 base, with 13 bases left between them. This CDR3 comprises 17 residues. The CDR3 region has the DNA TGTGCCATCAGTGAGTCGGGGGGGGGCAATTCCTACAATGAGCAGTTCTTC. Amino acid sequence: CAISESGGGNSYNEQFF.

The V and J genes are TRBV6-5 and TRBJ1-6; tentatively, D is TRBD1 (5 bases). The V and J ends lost 6 bases and 9 bases respectively, with 15 bases between them. Germline V gene data show CDR1 as MNHEY and CDR2 as SVGAGI. This CDR3 comprises 14 residues. CDR3 protein: CASRTGALSSPLHF. The DNA of the CDR3 is TGTGCCAGCAGAACAGGTGCCCTAAGTTCACCCCTCCACTTT.

Only a few counts were recorded for this clone. This chain connects TRBV3-1 (or the pseudogene TRBV3-2) to TRBJ1-5; D call uncertain. The CDR3 runs 12 residues. CDR1 is LGHDT, CDR2 YNNKEL, per germline (reference sequence). V was pared by 6 bases and J by 2 bases, with 5 bases between. For the CDR3, the DNA is TGTGCCAGCAGTACAGGCAATCAGCCCCAGCATTTT. Encoded protein: CASSTGNQPQHF.

The chain couples TRBV3-1 (or the pseudogene TRBV3-2) to TRBJ2-1, with 8 bases lining up with TRBD1. Per the germline V gene, CDR1 is LGHDT and CDR2 is YNNKEL (reference sequence). Trimming took 4 bases from V and 8 from J; bases not matched to a gene: 16. This CDR3 contains 17 residues. CDR3 region: CASSLRPPGTGLYEQFF. The CDR3 DNA follows: TGTGCCAGCAGCCTGAGACCTCCCGGGACAGGCCTCTATGAGCAGTTCTTC.